Following are 26 T cell receptor beta chains from one sample sequenced in a study of cytomegalovirus exposure and HLA in healthy donors. Vbeta (60) and Jbeta (13) primers were used in the PCR. Here immunoSEQ multiplex PCR was the method, and the copy in TCRdb shows in-frame clones only, minus some. The sample yields 200,000 to 250,000 clones, about three quarters seen once. The material sequenced was PBMCs. These receptors came from a woman in her sixties or seventies in good health and CMV-seropositive.

Only one count was recorded for this clone. The genes are TRBV6-5 and TRBJ1-1, with a weak D call TRBD1 (5 bases). Germline assignment: CDR1 MNHEY and CDR2 SVGAGI. The CDR3 length is 14 residues. The V gene lost 6 bases and the J gene lost 1 base, with 12 bases spanning the gap. CDR3 in DNA: TGTGCCAGCAGGCGACAGCAAACGAACACTGAAGCTTTCTTT. Its protein product is CASRRQQTNTEAFF.

The gene calls are TRBV19 and TRBJ1-1, with 7 bases fitting TRBD1. The CDR3 covers 13 residues. V shed 6 bases and J 4 bases; nucleotides not matched to a gene: 5. The germline CDR1 and CDR2 sequences are LNHDA and SQIVND (reference sequence). The CDR3 spells CASSQDRATEAFF. The CDR3 nucleotides read TGTGCCAGTAGCCAAGACAGGGCCACTGAAGCTTTCTTT.

This clone turned up a few times. V is TRBV5-1 and J is TRBJ2-5; 9 bases map to TRBD2. The J call may be wrong; the DNA end is better matched by TRBJ2-7. Per the germline V gene, CDR1 is SGHRS and CDR2 is YFSETQ. The CDR3 consists of 16 residues. The CDR3 DNA reads as TGCGCCAGCAGCTTGGGACTAGCGGACGGGGCCTACGAGCAGTACTTC. Translating it yields CASSLGLADGAYEQYF.

The sample holds a few counts of this clone. The gene calls are TRBV6-5 and TRBJ1-1, with TRBD1 matching 11 bases. The CDR3 extends over 16 amino acids. Germline CDR1 is MNHEY and CDR2 is SVGAGI. With V trimmed by 2 bases and J by 1 base, 3 bases remained unmatched. The CDR3 DNA sequence: TGTGCCAGCAGTTACGGGACAGGGGGTCGGAACACTGAAGCTTTCTTT. It translates to CASSYGTGGRNTEAFF.

The CDR3 region is CASSLALAPDEQFF. CDR3 DNA sequence: TGCGCCAGCAGCTTGGCGTTAGCGCCAGATGAGCAGTTCTTC. The genes are TRBV5-1 and TRBJ2-1; perhaps TRBD2 as D (5 bases). There are 14 residues in the CDR3. The V end lost 0 bases, the J end lost 8 bases, and 12 bases lay between the germline ends. Germline V gives CDR1 SGHRS, CDR2 YFSETQ. The full variable domain, its missing parts supplied by reference TRBV5-1 and TRBJ2-1, is KAGVTQTPRYLIKTRGQQVTLSCSPISGHRSVSWYQQTPGQGLQFLFEYFSETQRNKGNFPGRFSGRQFSNSRSEMNVSTLELGDSALYLCASSLALAPDEQFFGPGTRLTVL.

The chain has TRBV18 and TRBJ1-1; 7 bases align to TRBD1. The CDR3 extends over 14 amino acids. J was trimmed by 4 bases and V by 2 bases; bases with no gene match: 4. The germline V gene has CDR1 KGHSH and CDR2 LQKENI. Here the CDR3 reads CASSPRTGPTEAFF. The CDR3 DNA is TGTGCCAGCTCACCAAGGACAGGCCCCACTGAAGCTTTCTTT.

This clone has only one observation. V is TRBV27 and J is TRBJ2-3; D is uncertain. CDR1 is MNHEY, CDR2 SMNVEV, per germline (reference sequence). Trimming removed 6 bases at V and 5 bases at J, with 9 bases between. The CDR3 runs 12 residues. The CDR3 is CASRALGDTQYF. The CDR3 nucleotides are TGTGCCAGCAGGGCCCTAGGAGATACGCAGTATTTT.

This clone was seen a few times. This chain connects TRBV6-5 to TRBJ2-4; possibly TRBD1 for D (6 bases). CDR1 MNHEY and CDR2 SVGAGI come from the germline V gene. The CDR3 covers 13 residues. The V end lost 5 bases, the J end lost 9 bases, and 14 bases lay between the germline ends. CDR3 amino acids: CASSVRVGGIQYF. The CDR3 region has the DNA TGTGCCAGCAGTGTCAGGGTAGGGGGCATTCAGTACTTC.

The rearrangement uses TRBV19 and TRBJ1-2; no firm D call. Trimming removed 1 base at V and 0 bases at J, with 3 bases between. Germline V gives CDR1 LNHDA, CDR2 SQIVND (reference sequence). This CDR3 is built from 13 residues. The CDR3 spells CASSIAANYGYTF. The CDR3 region has the DNA TGTGCCAGTAGTATAGCCGCTAACTATGGCTACACCTTC.

The chain joins TRBV5-5 to TRBJ1-5; possible D gene TRBD1, 6 bases. Germline V gene lookup returns CDR1 SGHKS and CDR2 YYEKEE (reference sequence). This CDR3 has 14 amino acids. V dropped 4 bases and J dropped 5 bases, with 13 bases sitting between them. The CDR3 is CASSPRAGDQPQHF. The CDR3 DNA follows: TGTGCCAGCAGCCCCCGTGCAGGGGATCAGCCCCAGCATTTT. The full variable domain, its missing parts supplied by reference TRBV5-5 and TRBJ1-5, is DAGVTQSPTHLIKTRGQQVTLRCSPISGHKSVSWYQQVLGQGPQFIFQYYEKEERGRGNFPDRFSARQFPNYSSELNVNALLLGDSALYLCASSPRAGDQPQHFGDGTRLSIL.

V gene TRBV5-4 combines with J gene TRBJ2-3; TRBD1 matches 9 bases. The CDR3 loop spans 15 amino acids. CDR1 is SGHNT, CDR2 YYREEE, per germline (reference sequence). J was trimmed by 4 bases and V by 5 bases; bases with no gene match: 8. CDR3 amino acids: CASRPRDREADTQYF. CDR3 bases: TGTGCCAGCAGACCCCGGGACAGGGAGGCAGATACGCAGTATTTT.

This clone was recorded a few times. The J gene is TRBJ1-1, the V gene TRBV5-4, with a tentative D call TRBD1 (6 bases). Germline V gene sequence: CDR1 SGHNT, CDR2 YYREEE (reference sequence). The V gene lost 4 bases and the J gene lost 2 bases, with 9 bases spanning the gap. The CDR3 loop spans 13 amino acids. In nucleotides, the CDR3 is TGTGCCAGCAGCAAGGACAGCAACACTGAAGCTTTCTTT. Protein product: CASSKDSNTEAFF. The whole variable domain, filled in from reference TRBV5-4 and TRBJ1-1, reads ETGVTQSPTHLIKTRGQQVTLRCSSQSGHNTVSWYQQALGQGPQFIFQYYREEENGRGNFPPRFSGLQFPNYSSELNVNALELDDSALYLCASSKDSNTEAFFGQGTRLTVV.

The chain couples TRBV5-4 to TRBJ2-7, with D maybe TRBD1 (6 bases). The CDR3 spans 16 residues. CDR1 SGHNT and CDR2 YYREEE come from the germline V gene (reference sequence). Trimming pared 4 bases from V and 6 bases from J, leaving 23 bases between. In nucleotides, the CDR3 is TGTGCCAGCAGCCACGGCCAGGGGCAAGGGAGAAGCGAGCAGTACTTC. This sequence encodes CASSHGQGQGRSEQYF.

V gene TRBV21-1 combines with J gene TRBJ1-1; TRBD1, the D gene given by the table, was not confirmed from the DNA. TRBV21-1 is described as a pseudogene. The CDR3 loop spans 17 amino acids. The CDR3 spells CASSPSPGQGRATEAFF. Written as DNA, the CDR3 is TGTGCCAGCAGCCCTAGCCCGGGACAGGGGCGGGCCACTGAAGCTTTCTTT.

This clone was detected once. V and J are TRBV11-2 and TRBJ2-2; perhaps TRBD1 as D (6 bases). Per the germline V gene, CDR1 is SGHAT and CDR2 is FQNNGV. Trimming cost V 6 bases and J 7 bases, with 15 bases left between them. This CDR3 is 14 amino acids long. This chain's CDR3 is CASRPKTGLGELFF. The CDR3 DNA reads as TGTGCCAGCAGACCTAAAACAGGGCTCGGGGAGCTGTTTTTT.

V gene TRBV10-3 combines with J gene TRBJ1-1, with 9 bases aligning to TRBD1. CDR3 length: 18 residues. CDR1 and CDR2 from the germline V gene are ENHRY and SYGVKD. Trimming cost V 6 bases and J 3 bases; bases outside gene matches: 17. CDR3 DNA: TGTGCCATCAGAGGCCCGGGGACAGGGCAGGGTTCGGACACTGAAGCTTTCTTT. Encoded protein: CAIRGPGTGQGSDTEAFF.

The chain uses TRBV9 and TRBJ2-5, with 12 bases that match TRBD2. Germline V lookup: CDR1 SGDLS, CDR2 YYNGEE. V shed 1 base, J shed 3 bases, and the junction held 4 bases outside the gene matches. The length of the CDR3 is 16 residues. As DNA, the CDR3 is TGTGCCAGCAGCGTATCAGGACTAGCGGGGAAAGAGACCCAGTACTTC. Protein product: CASSVSGLAGKETQYF.

The chain links TRBV11-1 to TRBJ2-5; D may be TRBD2 (5 bases). Trimming stripped 2 bases from V and 5 bases from J, with 12 bases between. Germline CDR1 SGHAT, CDR2 FQDESV (reference sequence). The CDR3 is 14 amino acids. For the CDR3, the DNA is TGTGCCAGCAGCTTACTCGCGGGTGGGGAGACCCAGTACTTC. Its protein is CASSLLAGGETQYF.

This chain uses TRBV4-1 with TRBJ2-1; 14 bases align to TRBD2. V was clipped by 4 bases and J by 10 bases; unmatched bases: 9. This CDR3 has 16 amino acids. Germline V gives CDR1 MGHRA, CDR2 YSYEKL. The CDR3, as DNA: TGCGCCAGCAGCCCAAAGGGACTAGCGGGAGAGAACGAGCAGTTCTTC. This codes for CASSPKGLAGENEQFF.

This clone was seen a few times. The rearrangement links TRBV11-2 to TRBJ2-7; unclear D gene. Germline CDR1 and CDR2: SGHAT and FQNNGV. There are 12 residues in the CDR3. The germline V and J ends were trimmed by 1 base and 3 bases, with 4 bases remaining between them. The CDR3 DNA follows: TGTGCCAGCAGCTTAGGTCGCTACGAGCAGTACTTC. Residues: CASSLGRYEQYF.

V is TRBV18 and J is TRBJ1-6, with 11 bases lining up with TRBD1. The germline V gene has CDR1 KGHSH and CDR2 LQKENI. The CDR3 length is 17 residues. Germline trimming cut 6 bases from V and 9 bases from J; bases unmatched to any gene: 13. The CDR3 spells CASSPGTGGESGSPLHF. DNA for the CDR3: TGTGCCAGCTCGCCCGGGACAGGGGGGGAGAGTGGTTCACCCCTCCACTTT.

CDR3 DNA sequence: TGTGCCAGCAGCGCTGTAACAGGCCCCGGTGGCTACACCTTC. It is translated as CASSAVTGPGGYTF. This chain links TRBV5-4 with TRBJ1-2; D may be TRBD1 (5 bases). V was shortened by 4 bases and J by 7 bases, with 17 bases between the two germline ends. Germline loops: CDR1 SGHNT, CDR2 YYREEE (reference sequence). The length of the CDR3 is 14 residues.

V and J are TRBV5-4 and TRBJ1-2; a weak D match, TRBD1 (5 bases). This CDR3 region has 16 residues. Per the germline V gene, CDR1 is SGHNT and CDR2 is YYREEE (reference sequence). Trimming shortened V by 1 base and J by 6 bases, and 19 bases separated the two germline ends. The CDR3 DNA reads TGTGCCAGCAGCTTGTTCAGTGGAGCAGGAGGGGATGGCTACACCTTC. It specifies CASSLFSGAGGDGYTF.

The chain has TRBV5-1 and TRBJ2-3; tentative D call: TRBD2 (6 bases). Between the trimmed V and J ends, which lost 4 bases and 3 bases, there was a span of 9 bases. Germline CDR1 reads SGHRS; CDR2 reads YFSETQ. CDR3 length equals 13 residues. The CDR3, as DNA: TGCGCCAGCAGCGGGAGGAGGACAGATACGCAGTATTTT. Encoded protein: CASSGRRTDTQYF.

This chain uses TRBV5-4 with TRBJ2-1; 10 bases map to TRBD2. The V gene end was trimmed by 2 bases and the J gene end by 7 bases; junction bases not matched to a gene: 6. Germline V gene sequence: CDR1 SGHNT, CDR2 YYREEE (reference sequence). The CDR3 runs to 15 residues. This CDR3 reads CASSFGTSGMNEQFF. In nucleotides, the CDR3 is TGTGCCAGCAGCTTCGGAACTAGCGGGATGAATGAGCAGTTCTTC.

The chain's CDR3 is CASSEAGGTYNEQFF. The DNA of the CDR3 is TGTGCCAGCAGTGAGGCGGGGGGTACCTACAATGAGCAGTTCTTC. This chain joins TRBV25-1 and TRBJ2-1, with 8 bases aligning to TRBD2. CDR1 is MGHDK, CDR2 SYGVNS, per germline. The CDR3 loop spans 15 amino acids. The V and J ends lost 3 bases and 2 bases, in that order; junction bases with no gene match: 3. Together with reference TRBV25-1 and TRBJ2-1, the CDR3 gives the full variable domain: EADIYQTPRYLVIGTGKKITLECSQTMGHDKMYWYQQDPGMELHLIHYSYGVNSTEKGDLSSESTVSRIRTEHFPLTLESARPSHTSQYLCASSEAGGTYNEQFFGPGTRLTVL.